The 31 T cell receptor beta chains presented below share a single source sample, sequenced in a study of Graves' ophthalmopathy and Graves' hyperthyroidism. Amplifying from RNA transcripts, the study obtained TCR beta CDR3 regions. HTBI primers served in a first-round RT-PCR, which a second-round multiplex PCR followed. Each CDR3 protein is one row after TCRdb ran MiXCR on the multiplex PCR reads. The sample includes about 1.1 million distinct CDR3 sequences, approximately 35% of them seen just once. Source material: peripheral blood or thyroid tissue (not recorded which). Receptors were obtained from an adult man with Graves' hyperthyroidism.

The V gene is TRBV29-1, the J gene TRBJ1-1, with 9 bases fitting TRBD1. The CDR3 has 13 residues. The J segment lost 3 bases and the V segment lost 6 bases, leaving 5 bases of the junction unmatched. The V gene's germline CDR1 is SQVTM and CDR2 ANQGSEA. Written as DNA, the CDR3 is TGCAGCGTATACGACAGGGGGGACACTGAAGCTTTCTTT. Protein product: CSVYDRGDTEAFF.

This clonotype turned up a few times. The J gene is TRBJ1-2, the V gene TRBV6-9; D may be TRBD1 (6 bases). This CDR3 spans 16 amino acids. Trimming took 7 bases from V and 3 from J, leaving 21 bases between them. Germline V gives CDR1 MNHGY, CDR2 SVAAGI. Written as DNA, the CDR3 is TGTGCCAGCAATCGAACTAACAGGGAGCAATACTATGGCTACACCTTC. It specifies CASNRTNREQYYGYTF.

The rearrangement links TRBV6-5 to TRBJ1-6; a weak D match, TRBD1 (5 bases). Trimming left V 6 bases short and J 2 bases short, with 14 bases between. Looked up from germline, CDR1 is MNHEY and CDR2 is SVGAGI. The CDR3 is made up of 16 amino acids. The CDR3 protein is CASRHRGITYNSPLHF. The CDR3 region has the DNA TGTGCCAGCAGACACCGGGGGATTACCTATAATTCACCCCTCCACTTT.

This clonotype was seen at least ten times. The DNA for the CDR3 is TGTGCCACCAGCCATTCCGGCCAGGGGGTAGGCTCCTACGAGCAGTACTTC. Translated: CATSHSGQGVGSYEQYF. The V and J genes are TRBV15 and TRBJ2-7; 7 nucleotides line up with TRBD1. Germline V gene data show CDR1 as LNHNV and CDR2 as YYDKDF (reference sequence). CDR3 length: 17 amino acids. J was trimmed by 0 bases and V by 5 bases; bases with no gene match: 13.

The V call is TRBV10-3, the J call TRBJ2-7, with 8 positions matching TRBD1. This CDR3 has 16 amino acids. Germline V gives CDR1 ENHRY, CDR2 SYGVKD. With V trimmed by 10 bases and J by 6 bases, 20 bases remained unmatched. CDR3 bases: TGTGCCAGCACCGGGGACAGGCCCAGGGGACCGGGCGAGCAGTACTTC. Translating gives CASTGDRPRGPGEQYF.

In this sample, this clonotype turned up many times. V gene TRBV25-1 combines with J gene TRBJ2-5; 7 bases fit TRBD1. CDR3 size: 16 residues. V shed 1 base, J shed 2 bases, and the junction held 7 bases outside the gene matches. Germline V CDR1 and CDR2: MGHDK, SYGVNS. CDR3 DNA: TGTGCCAGCAGTGAATTTCGGGACAGAAGGCAAGAGACCCAGTACTTC. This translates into CASSEFRDRRQETQYF. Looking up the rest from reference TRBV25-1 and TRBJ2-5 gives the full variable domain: EADIYQTPRYLVIGTGKKITLECSQTMGHDKMYWYQQDPGMELHLIHYSYGVNSTEKGDLSSESTVSRIRTEHFPLTLESARPSHTSQYLCASSEFRDRRQETQYFGPGTRLLVL.

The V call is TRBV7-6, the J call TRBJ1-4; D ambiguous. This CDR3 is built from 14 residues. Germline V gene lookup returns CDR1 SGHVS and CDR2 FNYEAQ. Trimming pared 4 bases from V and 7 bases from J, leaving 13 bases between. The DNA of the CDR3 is TGTGCCAGCAGCTCGGCTCTAGCGGGTGAAAAACTGTTTTTT. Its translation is CASSSALAGEKLFF.

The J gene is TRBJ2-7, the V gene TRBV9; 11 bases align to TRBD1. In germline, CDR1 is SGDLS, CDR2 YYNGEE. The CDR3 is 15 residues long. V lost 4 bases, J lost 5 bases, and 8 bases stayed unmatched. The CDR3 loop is CASSRGGQGANEQYF. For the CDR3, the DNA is TGTGCCAGCAGCCGTGGAGGACAGGGGGCCAACGAGCAGTACTTC.

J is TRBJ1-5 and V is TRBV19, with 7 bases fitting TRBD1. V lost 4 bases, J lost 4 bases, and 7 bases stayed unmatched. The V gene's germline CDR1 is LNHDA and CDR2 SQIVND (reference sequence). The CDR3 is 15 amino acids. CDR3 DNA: TGTGCCAGTAGTACGACCGGGACAGCTAATCAGCCCCAGCATTTT. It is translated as CASSTTGTANQPQHF.

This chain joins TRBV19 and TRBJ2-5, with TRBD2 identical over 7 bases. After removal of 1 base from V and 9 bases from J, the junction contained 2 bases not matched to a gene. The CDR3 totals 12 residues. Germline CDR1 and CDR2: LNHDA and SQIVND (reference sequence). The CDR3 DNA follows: TGTGCCAGTAGTATAGGGCTAGCGGCCCAGTACTTC. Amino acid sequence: CASSIGLAAQYF.

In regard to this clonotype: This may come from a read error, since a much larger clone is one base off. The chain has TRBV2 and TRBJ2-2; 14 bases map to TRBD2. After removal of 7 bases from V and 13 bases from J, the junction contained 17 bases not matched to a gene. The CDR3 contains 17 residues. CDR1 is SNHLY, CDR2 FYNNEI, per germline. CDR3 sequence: CASKQGLAGVLTTGLFF. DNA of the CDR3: TGTGCCAGCAAGCAGGGACTAGCGGGGGTGTTGACGACGGGGCTGTTTTTT.

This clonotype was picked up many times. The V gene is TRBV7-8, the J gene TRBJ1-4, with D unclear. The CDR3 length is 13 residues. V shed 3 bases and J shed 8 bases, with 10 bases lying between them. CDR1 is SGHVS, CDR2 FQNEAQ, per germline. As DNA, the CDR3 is TGTGCCAGCAGCTTTATAACAGTCGAAAAACTGTTTTTT. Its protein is CASSFITVEKLFF. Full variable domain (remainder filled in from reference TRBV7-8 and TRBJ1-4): GAGVSQSPRYKVAKRGQDVALRCDPISGHVSLFWYQQALGQGPEFLTYFQNEAQLDKSGLPSDRFFAERPEGSVSTLKIQRTQQEDSAVYLCASSFITVEKLFFGSGTQLSVL.

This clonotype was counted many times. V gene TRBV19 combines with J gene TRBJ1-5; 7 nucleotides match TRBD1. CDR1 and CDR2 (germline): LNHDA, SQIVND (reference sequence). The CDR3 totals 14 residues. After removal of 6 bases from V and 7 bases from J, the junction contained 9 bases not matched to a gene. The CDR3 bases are TGTGCCAGTAGCCCGACAGGGACGGGACAGCCCCAGCATTTT. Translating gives CASSPTGTGQPQHF.

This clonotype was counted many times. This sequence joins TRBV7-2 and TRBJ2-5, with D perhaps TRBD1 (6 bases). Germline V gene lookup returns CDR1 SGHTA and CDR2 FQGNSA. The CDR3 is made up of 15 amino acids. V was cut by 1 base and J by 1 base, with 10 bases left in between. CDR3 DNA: TGTGCCAGCAGCTTAGAGGGGGTGCCCCAAGAGACCCAGTACTTC. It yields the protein CASSLEGVPQETQYF.

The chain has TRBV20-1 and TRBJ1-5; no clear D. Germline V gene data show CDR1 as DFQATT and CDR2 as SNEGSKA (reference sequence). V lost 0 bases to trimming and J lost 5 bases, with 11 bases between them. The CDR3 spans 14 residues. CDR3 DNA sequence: TGCAGTGCTAGAGAGAGTGACCCTTATCAGCCCCAGCATTTT. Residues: CSARESDPYQPQHF.

This CDR3 reads CAIGVMNTEAFF. In DNA, the CDR3 is TGTGCCATCGGGGTCATGAACACTGAAGCTTTCTTT. V usage is TRBV10-3 and J usage is TRBJ1-1; unclear D gene. The CDR3 sequence is 12 residues long. V lost 8 bases, J lost 0 bases, and 7 bases lay in between. Germline CDR1 and CDR2: ENHRY and SYGVKD.

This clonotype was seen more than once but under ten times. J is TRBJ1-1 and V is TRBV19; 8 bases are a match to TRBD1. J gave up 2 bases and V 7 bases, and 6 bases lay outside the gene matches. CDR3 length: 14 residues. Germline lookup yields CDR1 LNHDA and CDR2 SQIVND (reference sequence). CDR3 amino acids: CASKVGQGNTEAFF. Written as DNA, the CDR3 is TGTGCCAGTAAAGTCGGACAGGGAAACACTGAAGCTTTCTTT.

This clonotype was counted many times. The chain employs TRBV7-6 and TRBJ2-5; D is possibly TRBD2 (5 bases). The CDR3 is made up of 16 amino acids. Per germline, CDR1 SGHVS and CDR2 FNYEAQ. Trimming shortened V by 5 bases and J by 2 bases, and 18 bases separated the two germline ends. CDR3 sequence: CASSPRVTRRQETQYF. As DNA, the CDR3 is TGTGCCAGCAGCCCTAGGGTGACAAGGAGGCAAGAGACCCAGTACTTC.

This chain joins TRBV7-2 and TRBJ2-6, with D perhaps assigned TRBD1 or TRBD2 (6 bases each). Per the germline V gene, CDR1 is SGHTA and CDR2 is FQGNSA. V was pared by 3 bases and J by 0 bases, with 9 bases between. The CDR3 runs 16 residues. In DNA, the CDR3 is TGTGCCAGCAGCTTGCGGGGACACTCTGGGGCCAACGTCCTGACTTTC. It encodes CASSLRGHSGANVLTF.

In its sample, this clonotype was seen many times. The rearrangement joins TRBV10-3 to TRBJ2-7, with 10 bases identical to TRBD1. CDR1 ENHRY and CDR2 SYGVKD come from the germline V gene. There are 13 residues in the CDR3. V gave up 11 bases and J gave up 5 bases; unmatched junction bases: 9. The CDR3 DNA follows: TGTGCCGCCCTGGACAGGGGGGTTGACGAGCAGTACTTC. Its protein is CAALDRGVDEQYF.

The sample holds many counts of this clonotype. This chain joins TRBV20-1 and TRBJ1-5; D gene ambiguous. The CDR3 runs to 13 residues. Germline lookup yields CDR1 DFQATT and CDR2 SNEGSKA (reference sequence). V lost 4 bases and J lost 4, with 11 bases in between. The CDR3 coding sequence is TGCAGTGCTATCCTCGATTTAAATCAGCCCCAGCATTTT. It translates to CSAILDLNQPQHF.

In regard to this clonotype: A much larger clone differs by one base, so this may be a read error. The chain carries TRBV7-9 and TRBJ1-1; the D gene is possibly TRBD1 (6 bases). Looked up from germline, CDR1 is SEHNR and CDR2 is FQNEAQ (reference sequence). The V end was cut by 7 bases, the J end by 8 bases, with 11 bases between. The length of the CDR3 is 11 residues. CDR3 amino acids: CASNPGQEAFF. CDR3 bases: TGTGCCAGCAACCCCGGACAGGAAGCTTTCTTT.

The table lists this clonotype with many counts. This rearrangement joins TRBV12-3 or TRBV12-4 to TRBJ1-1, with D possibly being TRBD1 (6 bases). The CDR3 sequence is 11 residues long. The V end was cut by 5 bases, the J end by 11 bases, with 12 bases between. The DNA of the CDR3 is TGTGCCAGCAGTCACAGGGCGGACGCTTTCTTT. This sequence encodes CASSHRADAFF.

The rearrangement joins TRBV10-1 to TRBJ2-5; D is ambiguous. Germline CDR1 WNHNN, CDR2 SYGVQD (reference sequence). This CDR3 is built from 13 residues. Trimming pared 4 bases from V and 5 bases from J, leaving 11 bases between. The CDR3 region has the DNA TGCGCCAGCAGTGCCGCGGTCGCGGAGACCCAGTACTTC. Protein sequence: CASSAAVAETQYF.

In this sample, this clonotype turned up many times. In DNA, the CDR3 is TGCGCCAGCAGTGAGTCCGACCTACTAGCGTCGAACACCGGGGAGCTGTTTTTT. Translated, it gives CASSESDLLASNTGELFF. This rearrangement joins TRBV10-1 to TRBJ2-2, with TRBD2 identical over 7 bases. CDR3 size: 18 residues. Germline V gene sequence: CDR1 WNHNN, CDR2 SYGVQD (reference sequence). Trimming cost V 0 bases and J 0 bases; bases outside gene matches: 7.

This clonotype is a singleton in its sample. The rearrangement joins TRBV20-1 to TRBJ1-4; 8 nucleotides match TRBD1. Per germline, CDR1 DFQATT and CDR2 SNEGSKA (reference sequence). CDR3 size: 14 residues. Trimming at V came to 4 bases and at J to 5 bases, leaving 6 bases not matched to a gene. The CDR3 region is CSATAGTGNEKLFF. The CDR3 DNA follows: TGCAGTGCTACGGCGGGGACAGGAAATGAAAAACTGTTTTTT.

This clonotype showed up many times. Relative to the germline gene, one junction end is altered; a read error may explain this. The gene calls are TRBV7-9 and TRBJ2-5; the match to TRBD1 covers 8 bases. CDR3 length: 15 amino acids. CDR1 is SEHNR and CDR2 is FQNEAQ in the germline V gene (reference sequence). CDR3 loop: CASSLGSGGLETQYF. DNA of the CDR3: TGTGCCAGCAGTTTAGGCTCAGGGGGCTTAGAGACCCAGTACTTC.

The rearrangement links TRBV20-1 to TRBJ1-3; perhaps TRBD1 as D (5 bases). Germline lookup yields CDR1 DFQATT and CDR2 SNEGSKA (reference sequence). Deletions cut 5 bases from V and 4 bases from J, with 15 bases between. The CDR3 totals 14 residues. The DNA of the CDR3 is TGCAGTGCTCCGAAGGGACTAGCGGGAAACACCATATATTTT. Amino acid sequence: CSAPKGLAGNTIYF.

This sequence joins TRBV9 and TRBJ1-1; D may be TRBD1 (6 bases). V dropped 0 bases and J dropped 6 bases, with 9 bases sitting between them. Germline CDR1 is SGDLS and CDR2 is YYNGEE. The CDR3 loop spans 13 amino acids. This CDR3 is CASSVAGGPEAFF. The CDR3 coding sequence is TGTGCCAGCAGCGTAGCCGGGGGGCCTGAAGCTTTCTTT.

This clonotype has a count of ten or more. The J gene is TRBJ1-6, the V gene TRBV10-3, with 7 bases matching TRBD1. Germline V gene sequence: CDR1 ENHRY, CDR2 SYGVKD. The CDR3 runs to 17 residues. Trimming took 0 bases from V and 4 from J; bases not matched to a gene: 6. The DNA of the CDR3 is TGTGCCATCAGTGAGTCTTTGGACAGGATGTATAATTCACCCCTCCACTTT. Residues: CAISESLDRMYNSPLHF.

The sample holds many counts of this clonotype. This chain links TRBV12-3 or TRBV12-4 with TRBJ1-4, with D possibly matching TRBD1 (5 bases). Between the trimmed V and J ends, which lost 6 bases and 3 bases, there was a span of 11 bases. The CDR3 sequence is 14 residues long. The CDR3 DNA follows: TGTGCCAGCAGACCAGGGATCGCTAATGAAAAACTGTTTTTT. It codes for CASRPGIANEKLFF.